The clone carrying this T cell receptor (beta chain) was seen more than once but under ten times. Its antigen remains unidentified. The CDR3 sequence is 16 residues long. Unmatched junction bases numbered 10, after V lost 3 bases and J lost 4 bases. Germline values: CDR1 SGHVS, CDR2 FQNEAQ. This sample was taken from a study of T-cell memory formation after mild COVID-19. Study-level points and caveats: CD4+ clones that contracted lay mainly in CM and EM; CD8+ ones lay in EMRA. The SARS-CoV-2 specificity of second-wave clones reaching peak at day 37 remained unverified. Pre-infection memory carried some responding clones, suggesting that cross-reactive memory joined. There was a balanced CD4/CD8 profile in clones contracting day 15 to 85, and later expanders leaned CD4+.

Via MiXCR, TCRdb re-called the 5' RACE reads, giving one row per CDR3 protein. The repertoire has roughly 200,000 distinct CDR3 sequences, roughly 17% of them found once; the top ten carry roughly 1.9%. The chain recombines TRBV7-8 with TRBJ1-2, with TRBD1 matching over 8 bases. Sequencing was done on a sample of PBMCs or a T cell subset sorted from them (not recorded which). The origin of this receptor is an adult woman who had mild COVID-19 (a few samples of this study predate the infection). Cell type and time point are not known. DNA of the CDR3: TGTGCCAGCAGCTTGACCCTTACGGACAGGGCCTATGGCTACACCTTC. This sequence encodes CASSLTLTDRAYGYTF.